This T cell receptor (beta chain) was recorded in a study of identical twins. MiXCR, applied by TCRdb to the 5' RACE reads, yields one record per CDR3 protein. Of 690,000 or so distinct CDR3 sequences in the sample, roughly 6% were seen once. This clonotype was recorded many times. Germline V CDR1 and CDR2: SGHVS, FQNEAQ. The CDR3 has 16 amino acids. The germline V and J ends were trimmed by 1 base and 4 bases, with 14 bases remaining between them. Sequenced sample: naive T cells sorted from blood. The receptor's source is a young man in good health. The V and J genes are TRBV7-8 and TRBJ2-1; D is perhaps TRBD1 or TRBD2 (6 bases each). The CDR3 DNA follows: TGTGCCAGCAGCTTAGAAGCCGGGGGCGAGTACAATGAGCAGTTCTTC. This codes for CASSLEAGGEYNEQFF. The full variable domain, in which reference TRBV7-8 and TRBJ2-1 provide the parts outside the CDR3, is GAGVSQSPRYKVAKRGQDVALRCDPISGHVSLFWYQQALGQGPEFLTYFQNEAQLDKSGLPSDRFFAERPEGSVSTLKIQRTQQEDSAVYLCASSLEAGGEYNEQFFGPGTRLTVL.